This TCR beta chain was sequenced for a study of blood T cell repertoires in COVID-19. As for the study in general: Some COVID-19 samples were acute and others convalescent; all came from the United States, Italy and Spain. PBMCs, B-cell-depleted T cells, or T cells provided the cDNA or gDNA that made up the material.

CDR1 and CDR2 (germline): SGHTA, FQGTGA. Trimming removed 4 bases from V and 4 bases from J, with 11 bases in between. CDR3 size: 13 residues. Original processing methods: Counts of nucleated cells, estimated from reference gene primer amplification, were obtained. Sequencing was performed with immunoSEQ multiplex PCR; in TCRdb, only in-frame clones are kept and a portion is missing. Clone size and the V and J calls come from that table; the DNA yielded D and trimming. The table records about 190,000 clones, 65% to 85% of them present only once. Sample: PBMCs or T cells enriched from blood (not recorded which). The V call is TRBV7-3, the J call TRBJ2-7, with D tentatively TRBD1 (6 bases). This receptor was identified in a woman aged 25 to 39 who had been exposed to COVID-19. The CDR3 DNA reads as TGTGCCAGCAGCTCGTATCAGGGGTACGAGCAGTACTTC. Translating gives CASSSYQGYEQYF.